These T cell receptor beta chains were read from a single sample in a study of vaccination effects on CD4 cells after COVID-19. Their antigen targets remain unknown. The repertoire was sequenced with immunoSEQ multiplex PCR; TCRdb's copy has only in-frame clones and lacks some. Seen here are tens of thousands of clones, 70% to 85% observed once, and the top ten hold under 2.5%. This specimen was CD4+ T cells from PBMCs cultured without peptide, taken after COVID-19 vaccination. These receptors were taken from a human donor who received a COVID-19 vaccine. CDR3s include the opening cysteine and the closing phenylalanine or tryptophan. The D gene is left open where the match is weak. A clone size is listed for some rows: how often the clone was seen (once, few, many), or a class if it is expanded.

d_call	v_call	j_call	clone_size	cdr3_nt	cdr3_aa
NA	TRBV28	TRBJ1-5	NA	TGTGCCAGCAGTGTGACAGGCAATCAGCCCCAGCATTTT	CASSVTGNQPQHF
TRBD2	TRBV29-1	TRBJ2-2	once	TGCAGCGTTTTTGCGGGGGGCGACACCGGGGAGCTGTTTTTT	CSVFAGGDTGELFF
NA	TRBV12-3/TRBV12-4	TRBJ2-2	NA	TGTGCCAGCAGTTACATGGTTACCGGGGAGCTGTTTTTT	CASSYMVTGELFF
TRBD1	TRBV11-2	TRBJ1-1	NA	TGTGCCAGCAGCTTAGCAAATTACAGGGGTGGAACTGAAGCTTTCTTT	CASSLANYRGGTEAFF
TRBD2	TRBV5-6	TRBJ2-4	NA	TGTGCCAGCAGCCCTGGGGTAGCGGGGGGAAAAAACATTCAGTACTTC	CASSPGVAGGKNIQYF
NA	TRBV5-1	TRBJ1-1	NA	TGCGCCAGCGCGGGGGGAGTGGGCACTGAAGCTTTCTTT	CASAGGVGTEAFF
NA	TRBV6-5	TRBJ2-5	few	TGTGCCAGCAGTTCCCCTCGGGGGCGCGATGAGACCCAGTACTTC	CASSSPRGRDETQYF
TRBD1	TRBV7-2	TRBJ1-6	NA	TGTGCCAGCAGCTTAGCACCTCCGGGACAGATTAATTCACCCCTCCACTTT	CASSLAPPGQINSPLHF
NA	TRBV2	TRBJ1-2	NA	TGTGCCAGCAGACCTCTTCAGGGAGCTGGCGGCTACACCTTC	CASRPLQGAGGYTF
TRBD1	TRBV3-1/TRBV3-2	TRBJ1-1	NA	TGTGCCAGCAGGCCAGGGGGCATCACTGAAGCTTTCTTT	CASRPGGITEAFF
TRBD1	TRBV19	TRBJ1-1	NA	TGTGCCAGTAAGGGGACAGGACTTTACACTGAAGCTTTCTTT	CASKGTGLYTEAFF